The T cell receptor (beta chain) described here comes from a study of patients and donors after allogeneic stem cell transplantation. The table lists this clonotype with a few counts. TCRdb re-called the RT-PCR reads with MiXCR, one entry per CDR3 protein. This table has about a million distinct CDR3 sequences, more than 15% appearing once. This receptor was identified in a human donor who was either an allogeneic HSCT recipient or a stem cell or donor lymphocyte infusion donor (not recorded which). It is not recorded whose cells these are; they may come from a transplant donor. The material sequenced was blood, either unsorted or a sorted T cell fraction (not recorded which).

The CDR3 DNA follows: TGCGCCAGCAGCCAGGCCCTGGAGAGGGTCTCCTACGAGCAGTACTTC. This gives the protein CASSQALERVSYEQYF. The chain carries TRBV4-1 and TRBJ2-7; TRBD2 is a possible D gene (5 bases). CDR1 is MGHRA, CDR2 YSYEKL, per germline. The CDR3 contains 16 residues. Trimming stripped 3 bases from V and 0 bases from J, with 15 bases between.